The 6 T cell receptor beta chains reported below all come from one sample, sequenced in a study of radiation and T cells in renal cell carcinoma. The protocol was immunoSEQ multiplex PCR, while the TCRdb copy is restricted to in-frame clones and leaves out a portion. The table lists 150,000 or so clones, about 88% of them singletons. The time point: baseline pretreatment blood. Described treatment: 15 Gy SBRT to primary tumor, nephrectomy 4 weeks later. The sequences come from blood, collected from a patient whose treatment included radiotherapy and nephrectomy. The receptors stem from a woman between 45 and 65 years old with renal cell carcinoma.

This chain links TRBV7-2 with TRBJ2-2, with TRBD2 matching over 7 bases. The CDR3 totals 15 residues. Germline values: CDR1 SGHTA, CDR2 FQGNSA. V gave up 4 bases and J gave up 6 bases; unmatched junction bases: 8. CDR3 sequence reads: CASSSRDYLAGELFF. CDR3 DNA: TGTGCCAGCAGCTCGCGGGACTACCTGGCCGGGGAGCTGTTTTTT.

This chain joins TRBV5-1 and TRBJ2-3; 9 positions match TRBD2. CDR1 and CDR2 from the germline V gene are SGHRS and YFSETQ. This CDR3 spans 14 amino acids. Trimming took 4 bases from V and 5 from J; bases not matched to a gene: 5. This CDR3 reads CASSVSGGRDTQYF. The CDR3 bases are TGCGCCAGCAGCGTTAGCGGGGGTAGAGATACGCAGTATTTT.

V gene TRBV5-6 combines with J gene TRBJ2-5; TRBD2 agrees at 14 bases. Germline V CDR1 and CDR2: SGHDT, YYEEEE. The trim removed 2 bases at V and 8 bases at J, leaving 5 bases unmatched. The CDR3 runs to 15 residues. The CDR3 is CASSFGTSGGLTQYF. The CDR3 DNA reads TGTGCCAGCAGCTTCGGGACTAGCGGGGGATTAACCCAGTACTTC.

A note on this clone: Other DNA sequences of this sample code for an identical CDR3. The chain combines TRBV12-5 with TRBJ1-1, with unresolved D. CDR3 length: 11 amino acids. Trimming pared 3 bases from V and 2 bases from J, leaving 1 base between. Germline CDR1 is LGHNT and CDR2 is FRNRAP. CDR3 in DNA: TGTGCTAGTGGTTTAAACACTGAAGCTTTCTTT. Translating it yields CASGLNTEAFF. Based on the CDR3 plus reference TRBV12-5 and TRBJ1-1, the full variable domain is DARVTQTPRHKVTEMGQEVTMRCQPILGHNTVFWYRQTMMQGLELLAYFRNRAPLDDSGMPKDRFSAEMPDATLATLKIQPSEPRDSAVYFCASGLNTEAFFGQGTRLTVV.

CDR3 bases: TGTGCCAGCAGTGATGACCGAAGAGCCTATGGCTACACCTTC. Protein product: CASSDDRRAYGYTF. The chain carries TRBV2 and TRBJ1-2; D unclear. The V gene's germline CDR1 is SNHLY and CDR2 FYNNEI. Trimming shortened V by 3 bases and J by 4 bases, and 12 bases separated the two germline ends. This CDR3 has 14 amino acids.

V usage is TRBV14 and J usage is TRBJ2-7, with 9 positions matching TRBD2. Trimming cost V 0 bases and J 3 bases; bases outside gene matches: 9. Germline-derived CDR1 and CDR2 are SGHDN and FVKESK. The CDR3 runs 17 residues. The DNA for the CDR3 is TGTGCCAGCAGCCAAGATCTAGGCGGGGGGGCCCTCTACGAGCAGTACTTC. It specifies CASSQDLGGGALYEQYF.